This T cell receptor beta chain was sequenced during a study of beta chain features in type 1 diabetes. Every bit of the isolated RNA underwent reverse transcription, so sequencing read expressed TCRB transcripts. Naive, central memory and regulatory T cell samples produced a mean of around 4 million reads. Measured with immunoSEQ multiplex PCR; TCRdb has only the in-frame clones, and not every one. The table records over 500,000 clones, 15% to 18% of them present only once. On this clone: As yet, its antigen is unknown.

Broader study findings: PCR might preferentially amplify shorter templates, equally in patients and controls. More deletions and fewer insertions at VDJ junctions were found in patients with type 1 diabetes.

Germline loops: CDR1 SGHAT, CDR2 FQNNGV. Trimming shortened V by 3 bases and J by 6 bases, and 10 bases separated the two germline ends. The CDR3 sequence is 13 residues long. The chain uses TRBV11-2 and TRBJ2-3; D not certain. This TCR came from a man between 18 and 35 years old in good health. Input material: naive CD4+ T cells from blood. CDR3 sequence (DNA): TGTGCCAGCAGCTTTCCCCGTGGGGATACGCAGTATTTT. Its translation is CASSFPRGDTQYF.